The next 9 T cell receptor beta chains were all read from a single sample in a study of PD-1 blockade in mismatch repair-deficient tumors (dated by TCRdb to the late 2010s). Library preparation used the immunoSEQ multiplex PCR assay. The immuneACCESS repertoire file appears here via TCRdb, limited to in-frame rearrangements. These files lack a portion of the clones; in checked studies, under half of the deficit traces to unresolved V genes, and the cause of the others is not known. The table for this sample lists 38,000 or so clones; 80% to 90% of them were counted only once. Roughly 4% of the sample belongs to the ten largest clones. The sequencing here drew on peripheral blood, taken approximately 80 weeks after starting pembrolizumab. Every receptor here comes from an adult with mismatch repair-deficient cancer.

The chain has TRBV11-2 and TRBJ2-1; the D is unclear. V lost 5 bases, J lost 9 bases, and 8 bases lay in between. CDR1 is SGHAT and CDR2 is FQNNGV in the germline V gene. This CDR3 is built from 11 residues. Here the CDR3 reads CASSRIIEQFF. Written as DNA, the CDR3 is TGTGCCAGCAGCCGGATTATTGAGCAGTTCTTC.

The J gene is TRBJ2-5, the V gene TRBV5-1, with TRBD2 matching 7 bases. TRBJ2-7 matches the DNA end more closely, so the J call is doubtful. The CDR3 is 16 amino acids. Germline loops: CDR1 SGHRS, CDR2 YFSETQ. For the CDR3, the DNA is TGCGCCAGCAGCACGGCGGGGGTGGGGAACTCCTACGAGCAGTACTTC. Its protein product is CASSTAGVGNSYEQYF.

The J gene is TRBJ2-2, the V gene TRBV7-2; the D gene is possibly TRBD2 (5 bases). Trimming removed 1 base at V and 5 bases at J, with 11 bases between. Germline loops: CDR1 SGHTA, CDR2 FQGNSA. The CDR3 covers 15 residues. CDR3 nucleotide sequence: TGTGCCAGCAGCTTAGAGCTAGGAGGTACCGGGGAGCTGTTTTTT. Translated, it gives CASSLELGGTGELFF.

The genes are TRBV9 and TRBJ2-2; 8 positions match TRBD2. V was pared by 2 bases and J by 5 bases, with 5 bases of the junction left unmatched. The germline CDR1 and CDR2 sequences are SGDLS and YYNGEE. The CDR3 spans 15 residues. CDR3 region: CASSVYGGRTGELFF. CDR3 DNA: TGTGCCAGCAGCGTCTATGGCGGGAGGACCGGGGAGCTGTTTTTT.

The V call is TRBV7-9, the J call TRBJ1-1; D uncertain. V lost 5 bases, J lost 0 bases, and 13 bases lay in between. This CDR3 spans 15 amino acids. Per the germline V gene, CDR1 is SEHNR and CDR2 is FQNEAQ (reference sequence). CDR3 amino acids: CASSTGESMNTEAFF. CDR3 DNA: TGTGCCAGCAGCACCGGGGAGAGTATGAACACTGAAGCTTTCTTT. The full variable domain, its missing parts supplied by reference TRBV7-9 and TRBJ1-1, is DTGVSQNPRHKITKRGQNVTFRCDPISEHNRLYWYRQTLGQGPEFLTYFQNEAQLEKSRLLSDRFSAERPKGSFSTLEIQRTEQGDSAMYLCASSTGESMNTEAFFGQGTRLTVV.

V is TRBV7-9 and J is TRBJ2-1; either TRBD1 or TRBD2 may supply D (5 bases each). Germline loops: CDR1 SEHNR, CDR2 FQNEAQ (reference sequence). CDR3 size: 16 residues. With 2 bases removed from V and 6 bases from J, the gap between germline ends came to 17 bases. CDR3: CASSLTGTRLGNEQFF. The DNA of the CDR3 is TGTGCCAGCAGCTTAACCGGGACCCGCCTCGGCAATGAGCAGTTCTTC.

In DNA form, the CDR3 reads TGTGCCAGCAGTCGGGGCCCAAGCTCTGGAAACACCATATATTTT. It specifies CASSRGPSSGNTIYF. J is TRBJ1-3 and V is TRBV2; D possibly corresponds to TRBD1 (5 bases). CDR3 length: 15 residues. The germline V and J ends were trimmed by 5 bases and 0 bases, with 11 bases remaining between them. CDR1 and CDR2 (germline): SNHLY, FYNNEI.

The chain employs TRBV9 and TRBJ2-7; 8 nucleotides align to TRBD2. The CDR3 loop spans 14 amino acids. Germline CDR1 and CDR2: SGDLS and YYNGEE. J was trimmed by 5 bases and V by 3 bases; bases with no gene match: 7. The CDR3: CASSAAGGKHEQYF. The CDR3 DNA sequence: TGTGCCAGCAGCGCCGCGGGGGGCAAACACGAGCAGTACTTC.

The chain is built from TRBV7-2 and TRBJ1-1; D gene uncertain. Germline CDR1 SGHTA, CDR2 FQGNSA. The CDR3 runs to 15 residues. V lost 1 base and J 1 base, leaving 10 bases between the germline ends. As DNA, the CDR3 is TGTGCCAGCAGCTTAGTGGTCCGGGCGAACACTGAAGCTTTCTTT. This translates into CASSLVVRANTEAFF.